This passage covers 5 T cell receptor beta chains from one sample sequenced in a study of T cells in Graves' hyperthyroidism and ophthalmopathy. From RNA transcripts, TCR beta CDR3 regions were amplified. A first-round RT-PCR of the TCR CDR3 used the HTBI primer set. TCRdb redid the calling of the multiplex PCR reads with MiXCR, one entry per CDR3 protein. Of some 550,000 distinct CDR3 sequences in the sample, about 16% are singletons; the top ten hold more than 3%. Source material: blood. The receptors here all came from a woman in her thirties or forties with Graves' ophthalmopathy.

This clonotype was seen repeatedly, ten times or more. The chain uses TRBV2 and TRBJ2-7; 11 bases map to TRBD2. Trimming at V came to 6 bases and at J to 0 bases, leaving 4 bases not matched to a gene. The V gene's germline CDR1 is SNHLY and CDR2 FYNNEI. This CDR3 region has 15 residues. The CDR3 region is CASRKGLADSYEQYF. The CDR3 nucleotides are TGTGCCAGCAGGAAGGGACTAGCGGACTCCTACGAGCAGTACTTC.

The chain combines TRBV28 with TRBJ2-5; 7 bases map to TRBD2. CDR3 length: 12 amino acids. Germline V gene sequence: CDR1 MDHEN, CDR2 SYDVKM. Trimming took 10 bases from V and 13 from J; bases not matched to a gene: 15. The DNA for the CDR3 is TGTGCCACCGGGGGGACGGTGCCCCTTCCGTACTTC. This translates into CATGGTVPLPYF.

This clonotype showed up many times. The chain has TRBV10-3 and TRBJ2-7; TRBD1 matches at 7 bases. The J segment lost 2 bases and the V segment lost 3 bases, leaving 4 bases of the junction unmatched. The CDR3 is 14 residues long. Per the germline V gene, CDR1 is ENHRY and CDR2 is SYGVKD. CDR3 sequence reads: CAISDIDRAYEQYF. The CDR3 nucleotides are TGTGCCATCAGTGACATCGACAGGGCCTACGAGCAGTACTTC.

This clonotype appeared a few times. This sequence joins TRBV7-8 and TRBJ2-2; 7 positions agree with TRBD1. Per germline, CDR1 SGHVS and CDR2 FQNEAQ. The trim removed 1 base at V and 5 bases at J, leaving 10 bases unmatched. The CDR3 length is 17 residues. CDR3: CASSLVGQSMITGELFF. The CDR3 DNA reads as TGTGCCAGCAGCTTAGTGGGACAGAGCATGATTACCGGGGAGCTGTTTTTT.

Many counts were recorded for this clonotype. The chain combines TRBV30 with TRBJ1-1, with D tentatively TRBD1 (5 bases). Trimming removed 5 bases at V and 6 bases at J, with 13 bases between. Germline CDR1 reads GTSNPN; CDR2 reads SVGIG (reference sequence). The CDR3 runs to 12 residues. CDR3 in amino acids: CAWFTWDSEAFF. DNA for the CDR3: TGTGCCTGGTTCACTTGGGACTCTGAAGCTTTCTTT.